The 10 T cell receptor beta chains below come from one sample, sequenced in a study of T cells in Graves' hyperthyroidism and ophthalmopathy. Amplification of TCR beta CDR3 regions was performed using RNA transcripts as template. First-round RT-PCR with HTBI primers amplified the TCR CDR3 region. MiXCR was run by TCRdb on the multiplex PCR reads, yielding one entry per CDR3 protein. The table lists a few hundred thousand distinct CDR3 sequences, roughly 13% of them singletons, with less than 25% in the top ten. Specimen: blood. The source of these receptors is a young man with Graves' hyperthyroidism that later progressed to Graves' ophthalmopathy.

This clonotype was seen more than once but under ten times. This rearrangement joins TRBV10-1 to TRBJ2-7, with D possibly matching TRBD2 (6 bases). This CDR3 contains 15 residues. Deletions cut 3 bases from V and 5 bases from J, with 17 bases between. Germline V CDR1 and CDR2: WNHNN, SYGVQD (reference sequence). CDR3 sequence: CASSDAGLTIDEQYF. For the CDR3, the DNA is TGCGCCAGCAGTGATGCGGGGTTGACAATCGACGAGCAGTACTTC.

CDR3 loop: CASSAGTGRLNEKLFF. For the CDR3, the DNA is TGTGCCAGTAGTGCCGGGACAGGACGGCTTAATGAAAAACTGTTTTTT. The chain joins TRBV19 to TRBJ1-4; TRBD1 matches 8 bases. This CDR3 is built from 16 residues. Trimming cost V 5 bases and J 4 bases; bases outside gene matches: 9. The V gene's germline CDR1 is LNHDA and CDR2 SQIVND (reference sequence).

In this sample, this clonotype turned up many times. This chain connects TRBV6-5 to TRBJ2-5, with D hard to call. The ends were cut back, 2 bases at V and 1 base at J, with 8 bases in the middle. From germline, CDR1 is MNHEY and CDR2 SVGAGI. The CDR3 runs 14 residues. The CDR3 DNA reads as TGTGCCAGCAGTTACGGCAGACTCCAAGAGACCCAGTACTTC. Amino acid sequence: CASSYGRLQETQYF.

The J gene is TRBJ2-2, the V gene TRBV25-1; D is undetermined. The CDR3 is made up of 13 amino acids. Germline CDR1 and CDR2: MGHDK and SYGVNS. The V gene lost 6 bases and the J gene lost 0 bases, with 5 bases spanning the gap. The CDR3 DNA follows: TGTGCCAGCAGAGAAGCGAACACCGGGGAGCTGTTTTTT. Encoded protein: CASREANTGELFF.

This clonotype showed up just a few times. The chain carries TRBV24-1 and TRBJ1-1, with D possibly matching TRBD1 (6 bases). CDR3 length: 11 amino acids. The germline V gene encodes CDR1 KGHDR and CDR2 SFDVKD. With 5 bases removed from V and 8 bases from J, the gap between germline ends came to 8 bases. CDR3 sequence: CATSVGTEAFF. In DNA form, the CDR3 reads TGTGCCACCAGTGTTGGGACAGAAGCTTTCTTT.

V and J are TRBV7-6 and TRBJ2-1, with 10 positions matching TRBD1. This CDR3 is built from 13 residues. V dropped 1 base and J dropped 15; count of bases not matched to a gene: 6. CDR1 is SGHVS and CDR2 is FNYEAQ in the germline V gene. In nucleotides, the CDR3 is TGTGCCAGCAGCTTAGGGGGACAGGGGAGTTTGTTCTTC. Translation: CASSLGGQGSLFF.

As concerns this clonotype: This may come from a read error, since a much larger clone is one base off. The CDR3 ends on some other residue instead of the conserved phenylalanine or tryptophan, so this is likely a read error. The chain links TRBV7-2 to TRBJ1-5; D uncertain. The CDR3 is 15 residues long. CDR1 SGHTA and CDR2 FQGNSA come from the germline V gene. V was cut by 4 bases and J by 3 bases, with 13 bases left in between. The CDR3 nucleotides read TGTGCCAGCAGCTCAACCCCGGGATCCAATCAGCCCCAGCATTCT. This encodes CASSSTPGSNQPQHS.

This clonotype was recorded a few times. The chain employs TRBV5-1 and TRBJ2-3, with unresolved D. CDR3 length: 14 amino acids. Germline V lookup: CDR1 SGHRS, CDR2 YFSETQ. V was cut by 3 bases and J by 0 bases, with 8 bases left in between. CDR3 sequence: CASSSGRSTDTQYF. CDR3 nucleotide sequence: TGCGCCAGCAGCTCTGGCCGAAGCACAGATACGCAGTATTTT.

This clonotype came up many times. The V and J genes are TRBV7-2 and TRBJ1-1; 9 bases match TRBD1. Germline CDR1 and CDR2: SGHTA and FQGNSA. The CDR3 has 14 residues. V lost 5 bases, J lost 10 bases, and 11 bases stayed unmatched. The CDR3 bases are TGTGCCAGCAGCACACAGGACAGGGGTGTTGTAGCTTTCTTT. Protein sequence: CASSTQDRGVVAFF.

On this clonotype itself: Possible read error: a much larger clone is one base away. This chain connects TRBV2 to TRBJ1-5, with a weak D call TRBD1 (5 bases). The CDR3 covers 16 residues. Germline lookup yields CDR1 SNHLY and CDR2 FYNNEI. V was pared by 2 bases and J by 4 bases, with 15 bases between. The CDR3 nucleotides read TGTGCCAGCAGTGAATTGGGGGGGTTAGGGAATCAGCCCCAGCATTTT. Its translation is CASSELGGLGNQPQHF.